What follows are 5 T cell receptor beta chains derived from one specimen sequenced in a study of cytomegalovirus exposure and HLA in healthy donors (dated by TCRdb to about 2017). Library preparation was by the immunoSEQ multiplex PCR assay. For the multiplex PCR, a mixture combining 60 forward primers for TCR Vbeta segments and 13 reverse primers for TCR Jbeta segments was used. Imported from immuneACCESS, the table was reduced by TCRdb to in-frame sequences with V and J called. These copies leave out some clones; in studies compared against another copy, an unresolved V gene accounts for under half, and the cause of the remainder is not known. The sample profile shows 95,000 to 120,000 clones; about 61% of them were found once. The ten top clones hold 7.5% to 9% of the sample. Sequenced: PBMCs. These receptors originate from a man between 18 and 29 years old in good health and CMV-seropositive.

The J gene is TRBJ2-7, the V gene TRBV6-6, with 7 nucleotides matching TRBD2. The CDR3 contains 13 residues. The V and J ends lost 7 bases and 7 bases, in that order; junction bases with no gene match: 10. Germline V gives CDR1 MNHNY, CDR2 SVGAGI (reference sequence). CDR3 in amino acids: CASTRGGPYEQYF. The CDR3 DNA reads as TGTGCCAGCACGCGGGGAGGGCCTTATGAGCAGTACTTC.

The chain carries TRBV5-4 and TRBJ2-5; a possible D gene is TRBD1 (6 bases). Trimming pared 5 bases from V and 0 bases from J, leaving 20 bases between. Germline assignment: CDR1 SGHNT and CDR2 YYREEE (reference sequence). This CDR3 region has 17 residues. CDR3 sequence: CASSRRDINWYQETQYF. The CDR3 DNA is TGTGCCAGCAGTCGCCGGGACATCAATTGGTACCAAGAGACCCAGTACTTC.

The genes are TRBV7-9 and TRBJ1-3; TRBD1 is a possible D gene (5 bases). This CDR3 has 15 residues. Trimming stripped 6 bases from V and 1 base from J, with 13 bases between. In germline, CDR1 is SEHNR, CDR2 FQNEAQ (reference sequence). CDR3 in amino acids: CASRSQVSSGNTIYF. The CDR3 DNA sequence: TGTGCCAGCAGGTCACAGGTTTCGTCTGGAAACACCATATATTTT. The full variable domain, rest sourced from reference TRBV7-9 and TRBJ1-3, is DTGVSQNPRHKITKRGQNVTFRCDPISEHNRLYWYRQTLGQGPEFLTYFQNEAQLEKSRLLSDRFSAERPKGSFSTLEIQRTEQGDSAMYLCASRSQVSSGNTIYFGEGSWLTVV.

The count of this clone is one. The chain has TRBV7-3 and TRBJ1-5, with a tentative D call TRBD1 (6 bases). The germline V gene has CDR1 SGHTA and CDR2 FQGTGA. Trimming cost V 5 bases and J 2 bases, with 13 bases left between them. The CDR3 is made up of 15 amino acids. The CDR3 nucleotides read TGTGCCAGCAGCCCCCACAGGGTTGGCAATCAGCCCCAGCATTTT. It yields the protein CASSPHRVGNQPQHF.

A single count supports this clone. The rearrangement joins TRBV5-4 to TRBJ2-1; D possibly corresponds to TRBD1 (6 bases). CDR1 and CDR2 from the germline V gene are SGHNT and YYREEE (reference sequence). The CDR3 length is 15 residues. The V end was cut by 4 bases, the J end by 0 bases, with 11 bases between. In DNA, the CDR3 is TGTGCCAGCAGCCCCGGACAGAGCTCCTACAATGAGCAGTTCTTC. Translated: CASSPGQSSYNEQFF.